Listed here are 8 T cell receptor beta chains from one sample, sequenced in a study of lymphopenia after photon versus proton radiotherapy (dated by TCRdb to the late 2010s). Library construction relied on the immunoSEQ multiplex PCR assay. TCRdb holds this immuneACCESS table with in-frame rearrangements only. Some clones are missing; in checked studies, unresolved V genes explain under half, and the rest has no known cause. The sample table records 68,000 or so clones; approximately 90% of these occur just once. Jointly, the top ten make up approximately 2.6% of the sample. Sequences were derived from peripheral blood, sampled from a patient treated with photon-based radiotherapy. All receptors derive from a woman between 70 and 85 years old with pancreatic cancer.

The CDR3 coding sequence is TGTGCCAGCAGCCAAACAGGGGGTTATGGCTACACCTTC. It translates to CASSQTGGYGYTF. The chain joins TRBV14 to TRBJ1-2; TRBD1 aligns across 8 bases. The CDR3 runs 13 residues. Germline assignment: CDR1 SGHDN and CDR2 FVKESK. V dropped 2 bases and J dropped 5; count of bases not matched to a gene: 1.

The V call is TRBV4-3, the J call TRBJ2-1; 8 bases are shared with TRBD2. This CDR3 has 16 amino acids. With V trimmed by 1 base and J by 6 bases, 8 bases remained unmatched. The germline V gene encodes CDR1 LGHNA and CDR2 YSLEER. The CDR3 bases are TGCGCCAGCAGCCAAGTAGCGGGATTTAGTTTCAATGAGCAGTTCTTC. It is translated as CASSQVAGFSFNEQFF.

This clone was observed a single time. This sequence joins TRBV28 and TRBJ1-5, with D possibly matching TRBD1 (5 bases). V was cut by 6 bases and J by 0 bases, with 15 bases left in between. This CDR3 comprises 16 residues. Germline CDR1 is MDHEN and CDR2 is SYDVKM. CDR3 in amino acids: CASSDLAGTSNQPQHF. DNA of the CDR3: TGTGCCAGCAGCGACTTGGCAGGGACTAGCAATCAGCCCCAGCATTTT.

The chain uses TRBV9 and TRBJ1-2; 9 bases match TRBD1. CDR3 length equals 14 residues. V shed 4 bases, J shed 4 bases, and the junction held 5 bases outside the gene matches. Germline assignment: CDR1 SGDLS and CDR2 YYNGEE. The CDR3 DNA is TGTGCCAGCAGCCCATTGGGACAGGGCTATGGCTACACCTTC. Its translation is CASSPLGQGYGYTF.

The chain carries TRBV29-1 and TRBJ2-5; D remains unclear. CDR3 size: 12 residues. The V gene lost 1 base and the J gene lost 5 bases, with 8 bases spanning the gap. Germline-derived CDR1 and CDR2 are SQVTM and ANQGSEA. CDR3 loop: CSVEVLAETQYF. The CDR3 DNA is TGCAGCGTTGAAGTTCTTGCGGAGACCCAGTACTTC.

The V and J genes are TRBV11-1 and TRBJ2-4; TRBD2 might be the D (5 bases). CDR3 length: 15 amino acids. V lost 5 bases, J lost 3 bases, and 14 bases lay in between. CDR1 and CDR2 (germline): SGHAT, FQDESV (reference sequence). CDR3 protein: CASSPRVLGKNIQYF. CDR3 sequence (DNA): TGTGCCAGCAGCCCAAGGGTACTAGGCAAAAACATTCAGTACTTC.

This chain links TRBV29-1 with TRBJ2-1; TRBD2 matches at 13 bases. CDR1 and CDR2 (germline): SQVTM, ANQGSEA. The V gene end was trimmed by 6 bases and the J gene end by 3 bases; junction bases not matched to a gene: 26. The CDR3 contains 22 residues. CDR3 bases: TGCAGCGTGAGGGCGAGGGACAGGGGGTTACTAGCGGGAGGGGACCGCTACAATGAGCAGTTCTTC. Its translation: CSVRARDRGLLAGGDRYNEQFF.

The chain carries TRBV27 and TRBJ2-2; TRBD2 matches 8 bases. J lost 5 bases, V lost 2 bases, and 4 bases had no gene match. This CDR3 has 15 residues. Per germline, CDR1 MNHEY and CDR2 SMNVEV (reference sequence). CDR3 loop: CASSLGGLATGELFF. Written as DNA, the CDR3 is TGTGCCAGCAGTTTAGGAGGACTAGCTACCGGGGAGCTGTTTTTT.